The clone carrying this TCR beta chain was seen a single time. Its target is unknown. Clones were read by immunoSEQ multiplex PCR, and TCRdb kept only the in-frame ones, dropping some. Of about 76,000 clones in the sample, approximately 87% were seen once. The data are from a study of OX40 agonist ivuxolimab in advanced cancers. The overall study: Therapy given before enrollment (anti-PD-1, anti-PD-L1 or anti-CTLA-4) was allowed, and around 41% had some. The study, taken as a whole, reports: At 0.1 to 3.0 mg/kg and by week 6, clonal expansion occurred in CD4+ and CD8+ blood T cells.

V was clipped by 4 bases and J by 3 bases, with 17 bases between them. The CDR3 is made up of 15 amino acids. CDR1 SGDLS and CDR2 YYNGEE come from the germline V gene. The rearrangement joins TRBV9 to TRBJ2-7, with D possibly being TRBD2 (7 bases). The material was CD4+ or CD8+ T cells sorted from blood, obtained in a trial of the OX40 agonist ivuxolimab. The sequence was collected from an adult with an advanced solid tumor such as melanoma, head and neck, liver or kidney cancer. The CDR3 bases are TGTGCCAGCAGCCCGGGGGGCCCGGGGGGCTACGAGCAGTACTTC. Its protein is CASSPGGPGGYEQYF.